This TCR beta chain derives from a study of T cell clonality in common variable immunodeficiency (dated by TCRdb to the mid-2010s). Germline trimming amounts to 7 bases on V and 3 bases on J, with 6 as the count of junction bases outside the gene matches. As encoded in the germline V gene, CDR1 is SQVTM while CDR2 is ANQGSEA. The CDR3 runs 13 residues from the cysteine to the phenylalanine. Of the CDR3's DNA, 30 bases were read; they are in frame from base 1. Standard criteria, namely reduction of serum IgG, IgA and/or IgM below the normal range together with specific antibody deficiency, were applied for the diagnosis of CVID. The CVID group comprised some 43 subjects, about 15 female and around 30 male, aged roughly 8 to 65 years with a mean age of around 41. Most CVID patients and most healthy controls were of Caucasian heritage. All CVID subjects had received replacement immunoglobulin therapy for at least one year at the time of study participation. At the time of blood collection, no CVID subject was ill or was being treated with immunomodulatory or immunosuppressive medication. From each donor, roughly 4.5 to 9 ml of heparinized peripheral whole blood was collected. Genomic DNA from adults with common variable immune deficiency (CVID) and from healthy adult controls was the source for sequencing TCRbeta CDR3 repertoires. To isolate peripheral blood mononuclear cells, diluted blood was subjected to density centrifugation over Hypaque 1077 or Ficoll-Paque. Genomic DNA was extracted from unsorted mononuclear cells by Qiagen column purification or by a centrifugation-based method.

This clone was counted ten times or more. There is no known antigen for this receptor. The CDR3 goes on 3 residues after the read ends, and that part is filled in from the germline J gene. The paper's findings and limits, for the study overall: Even though DNA input was the same, control samples had an average of around 78,000 unique sequences each, compared with about 30,000 in CVID samples. Fewer TCRbeta clones were shared among CVID subjects than among healthy controls (p < 0.0001). Increased TCRbeta clonality was found in CVID subjects compared with healthy controls (t-test p = 0.018), with the increase being most characteristic of about a third of subjects. CVID TCRbeta sequences were reported to have fewer deletions and N-nucleotide insertions and to lack highly modified clones with 13 or more V deletions. Correlations of repertoire features with clinical complications were constrained by heterogeneity among patients within the CVID cohort. The authors noted that sequencing repertoires of T cell subpopulations would be needed to clarify what caused the increased clonality in CVID.

For sequencing input, CVID and control samples contributed equivalent amounts of genomic DNA. For every sample, a 60 bp segment covering the rearranged TCRbeta CDR3 region was amplified and then sequenced. The immunoSEQ assay, a bias-corrected multiplex PCR with high-throughput sequencing, was employed for TCRbeta amplification. The authors' analysis ran thus. Every unique nucleotide sequence was considered a clone and was annotated with V, D and J genes, copy number and frequency. Sequences were labeled productive if in frame, and non-productive if out of frame or containing stop codons. As previously described, Shannon's entropy was used to calculate clonality. The predicted amino acid sequences of productive clones were used to derive mean CDR3 Kyte-Doolittle hydropathy. Using the R hclust function, scaled V gene usage was clustered hierarchically with Manhattan distance and complete linkage. Clone sharing by CDR3 amino acid sequence was assessed by resampling 12 repertoires per group over 100 rounds. The repertoires were searched for approximately 70 published EBV-specific TCRbeta sequences and 245 published CMV-specific TCRbeta sequences. A couple of CVID samples yielding fewer than 10,000 sequences were excluded from analysis, leaving a few dozen CVID repertoires. In its TCRdb copy, this immuneACCESS table keeps in-frame sequences only and misses some clones. Where compared with another copy, unresolved V genes explain less than half of these, and the others have no known cause. The DNA was the basis for D and trimming; V, J and clone size are from that table. The sample counts 15,000 to 20,000 clones, each observed more than once. The top ten clones comprise under 3% of the sample.

The source material was peripheral blood mononuclear cells. This TCR derives from a human donor with common variable immunodeficiency. The V and J segments used are TRBV29-1 and TRBJ1-2; the central 9 bases match TRBD1. Partial CDR3 DNA: TGCAGCGGGGGGGACAGGGACTACTATGGC. It is translated as CSGGDRDYYG. The full CDR3 is CSGGDRDYYGYTF. Beyond the CDR3, the reference TRBV29-1 and TRBJ1-2 genes provide the residues; the full variable domain reads: SAVISQKPSRDICQRGTSLTIQCQVDSQVTMMFWYRQQPGQSLTLIATANQGSEATYESGFVIDKFPISRPNLTFSTLTVSNMSPEDSSIYLCSGGDRDYYGYTFGSGTRLTVV.